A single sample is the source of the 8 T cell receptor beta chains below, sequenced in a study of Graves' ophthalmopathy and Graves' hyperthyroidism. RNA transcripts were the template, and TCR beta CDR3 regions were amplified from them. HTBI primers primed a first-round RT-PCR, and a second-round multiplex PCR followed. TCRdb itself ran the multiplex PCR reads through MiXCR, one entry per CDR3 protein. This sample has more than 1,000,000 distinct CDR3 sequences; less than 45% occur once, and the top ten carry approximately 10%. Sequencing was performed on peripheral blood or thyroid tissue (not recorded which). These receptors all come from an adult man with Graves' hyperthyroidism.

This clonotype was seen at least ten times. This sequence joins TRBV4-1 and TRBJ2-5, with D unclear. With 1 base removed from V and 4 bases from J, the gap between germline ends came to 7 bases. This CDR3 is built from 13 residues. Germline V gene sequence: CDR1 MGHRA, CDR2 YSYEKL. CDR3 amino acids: CASSQVLTETQYF. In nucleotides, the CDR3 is TGCGCCAGCAGCCAAGTCTTAACAGAGACCCAGTACTTC.

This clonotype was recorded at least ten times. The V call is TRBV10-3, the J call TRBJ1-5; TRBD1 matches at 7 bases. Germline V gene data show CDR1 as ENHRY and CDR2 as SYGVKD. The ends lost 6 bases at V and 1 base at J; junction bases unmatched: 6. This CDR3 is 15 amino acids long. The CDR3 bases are TGTGCCATCAGCGACCGGGACAGAAGCAATCAGCCCCAGCATTTT. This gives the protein CAISDRDRSNQPQHF.

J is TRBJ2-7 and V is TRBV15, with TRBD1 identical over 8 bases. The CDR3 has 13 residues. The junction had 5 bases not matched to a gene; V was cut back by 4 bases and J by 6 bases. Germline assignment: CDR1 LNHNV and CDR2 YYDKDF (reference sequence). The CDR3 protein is CATSINRGTEQYF. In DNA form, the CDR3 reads TGTGCCACCAGCATCAACAGGGGGACCGAGCAGTACTTC.

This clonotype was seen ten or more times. The CDR3 DNA follows: TGTGCCAGCAGCGACTTTGCGGAGGCCGGGGAGCTGTTTTTT. Translating it yields CASSDFAEAGELFF. V is TRBV9 and J is TRBJ2-2; D possibly corresponds to TRBD2 (5 bases). Germline V CDR1 and CDR2: SGDLS, YYNGEE. The V and J ends lost 3 bases and 6 bases respectively, with 12 bases between them. The CDR3 contains 14 residues.

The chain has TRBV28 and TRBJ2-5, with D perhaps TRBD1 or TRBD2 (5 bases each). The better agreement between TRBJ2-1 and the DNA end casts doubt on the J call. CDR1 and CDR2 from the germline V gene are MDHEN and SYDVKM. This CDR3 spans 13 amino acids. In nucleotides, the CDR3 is TGTGCCAGCAGCGCTGCTTCCTTAGGGACCCAGTTCTTC. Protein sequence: CASSAASLGTQFF.

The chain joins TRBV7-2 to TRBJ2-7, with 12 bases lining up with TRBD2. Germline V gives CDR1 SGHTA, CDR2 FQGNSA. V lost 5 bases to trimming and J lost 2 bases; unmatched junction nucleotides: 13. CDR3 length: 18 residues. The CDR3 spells CASSGPLAGGTSTYEQYF. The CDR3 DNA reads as TGTGCCAGCAGCGGGCCCCTAGCGGGAGGGACTAGCACCTACGAGCAGTACTTC.

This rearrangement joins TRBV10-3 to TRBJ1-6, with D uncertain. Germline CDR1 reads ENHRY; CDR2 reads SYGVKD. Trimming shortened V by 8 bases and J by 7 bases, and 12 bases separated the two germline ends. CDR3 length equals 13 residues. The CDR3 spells CAIVTSTNSPLHF. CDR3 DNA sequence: TGTGCCATCGTGACATCGACCAATTCACCCCTCCACTTT.

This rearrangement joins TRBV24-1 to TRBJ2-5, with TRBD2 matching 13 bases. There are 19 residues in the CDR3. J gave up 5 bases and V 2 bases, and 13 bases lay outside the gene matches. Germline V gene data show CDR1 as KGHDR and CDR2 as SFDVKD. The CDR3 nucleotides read TGTGCCACCAGTGATTCTACCGGGACTAGCGGGACGAACACGGAGACCCAGTACTTC. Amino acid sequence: CATSDSTGTSGTNTETQYF.